The T cell receptor (beta chain) under discussion was sequenced for a study of post-analysis software for immune sequencing data. Findings and limits, study-wide: People with multiple sclerosis had a significantly lower normalized Chao1 diversity than controls did. Patients carried 4 or 5 TRBV segments more frequently than controls did, and TRBV5-6, TRBV5-1 and TRBV20-1 were among them.

With 6 bases clipped from V and 3 bases from J, the junction kept 6 bases outside the gene matches. CDR3 length: 14 residues. The germline V gene has CDR1 MNHEY and CDR2 SVGEGT. The library was made from cDNA and included unique molecular identifiers. TCRdb redid the calling of the PCR reads with MiXCR, one entry per CDR3 protein. The table lists approximately 690,000 distinct CDR3 sequences, approximately 60% of them singletons, with about 11% in the top ten. A remark on this clonotype: Its specificity is not known.

Sequencing was done on a sample of blood. This clonotype was obtained from a girl aged 2-9 years with multiple sclerosis. The chain couples TRBV6-2 or TRBV6-3 to TRBJ2-7, with 9 bases aligning to TRBD1. This CDR3 is CASRMDRGVYEQYF. As DNA, the CDR3 is TGTGCCAGCAGGATGGACAGGGGTGTCTACGAGCAGTACTTC.